This TCR beta chain was sequenced during a study of metastatic and nonmetastatic thyroid tumors (TCRdb year 2020). With respect to the entire study: The researchers compared repertoires between peripheral blood samples and tumor or nodule tissue samples from patients with malignant or benign thyroid disease. The study at large found these results: TCR beta diversity was reported as significantly higher in malignant tumors than in benign nodules, in both blood and tumor samples.

None of the patients had been given any treatment before thyroid surgery. Using T-cell receptor beta sequencing, the study looked back at clinical samples from patients collected from about 2011 to 2019. The CDR3 has 13 amino acids, counting the end cysteine and phenylalanine. Only the CDR3 portion is preserved as DNA: 39 bases, with reading frame beginning at the first base. CDR1 and CDR2, looked up from the germline V gene (reference sequence), are SEHNR and FQNEAQ. V and J lose 1 base and 6 bases, and a span of 6 bases separates them. The method was PCR. Sequencing used an Illumina HiSeq 4000. The TCR beta-chain CDR3 region of each patient was profiled by high-throughput sequencing. The paper's processing steps were these. CDR3 differences across clinicopathological groups were used to build a classifier for discriminating distant-metastatic papillary thyroid cancer patients. Repertoire diversity was assessed with the Shannon index, and tumor-blood repertoire similarity with the Morisita-Horn index. Using fastp at Q25 and MiXCR, TCRdb reprocessed the public reads and kept productive beta chains. TCRdb, rather than the study authors, made the V and J calls. This sample holds roughly 15,000 clones; roughly 32% were observed only once. The top ten constitute roughly a tenth of the sample.

Concerning this clone itself: No cognate antigen has been identified for it. No quality values exist for individual bases; no much larger clone is one base distant.

The sequence was obtained from a female donor with papillary thyroid cancer or a benign thyroid nodule (not recorded which). Some clones in this sample may be carry-over from other donors' samples. The rearranged segments are TRBV7-9 and TRBJ2-2, with the identity of the D gene unclear. Sequenced sample: blood. The bases are TGTGCCAGCAGCTTAGAGCTCTCCGGGGAGCTGTTTTTT. This translates into CASSLELSGELFF.